This T cell receptor beta chain came from a study of cytomegalovirus exposure and HLA in healthy donors (dated by TCRdb to the late 2010s). Some background on the complete study: An earlier analysis of approximately 590 of the donors reported roughly 270 Gb of sequence data and some 100 million unique TCR beta sequences from roughly 180 million T cells. A handful of DR-DQ haplotypes were handled as single units for association and clustering because linkage in the cohort was strong. Along with the approximately 650-subject first cohort, a separate validation cohort of over a hundred different subjects was used. Both class I and class II loci were covered by HLA typing, at four-digit resolution. The study aimed to test whether signatures of past pathogen exposure could be identified by cataloging public T cell receptors. Among 350 to 400 genotyped donors of the cohort, an average of about 240,000 unique TCR beta nucleotide sequences were sequenced per donor, approximately 20% of them non-productive. High-throughput TCR immunosequencing, statistical association of individual TCRs with disease status, and machine learning were combined to predict cytomegalovirus infection status. The T cell repertoires of 666 subjects were profiled by immunosequencing and related to cytomegalovirus serostatus. Every discovery cohort repertoire had been produced on one sequencing platform. A later analysis re-analyzed previously published TCR beta repertoires from hundreds of donors and added high-resolution HLA genotyping to study TCR occurrence patterns. An earlier analysis of around 580 of the donors used high-throughput TCR beta sequencing to judge whether each TCR beta V gene segment behaved as functional or pseudogenic. Among the approximately 400 genotyped donors, around 81% belonged to the genetic ancestry cluster associated with self-reported Caucasian donors. Rather than drawing on any new phenotypic data, the later analysis identified candidate immune exposures from TCR beta sequences and the way those sequences occurred across donors. An early release that covered some 630 HLA-typed donors contained approximately 320 gigabases of sequencing data and tens of millions of unique TCR sequences. A later genetic analysis used genome-wide SNP genotypes for about 60% of the roughly 700 donors, treating that subset as a discovery cohort. Alongside the repertoire data, information on donor age, sex, ethnicity and CMV serostatus was compiled. Typing coverage differed by locus: A, B, C, DRB1 and DQB1 were typed in roughly 620-630 donors, DQA1 in approximately 520, DPA1 in around 610, and DPB1 in roughly 450.

A remark on this clone: Its target antigen remains unknown. There are no base qualities to consult, and no much larger clone falls within one base.

The cohort was made up of roughly 670 healthy bone marrow donors. At the time of sampling, all cohort members were nominally healthy, though unrecorded immune exposures were likely present. The donor was CMV seronegative and was included in the group of 352 seronegative cohort members. Each donor provided a peripheral blood sample, and peripheral blood mononuclear cells were used for TCR beta sequencing. The Qiagen DNeasy Blood Extraction Kit was used to extract genomic DNA from the blood cell samples. General study outcomes and caveats: In a later analysis, HLA-associated TCR beta chains showed more clonal expansion and lower generation probabilities than non-associated chains that were equally common. It was suggested by the authors that the approach could potentially be generalized to other disease states and immunological phenotypes. The presence/absence analyses assumed that sequencing depth was roughly uniform across donors, and that assumption may not be true. A later analysis found that most CMV-associated TCR beta chains appeared HLA-restricted, with HLA associations seemingly driven largely by CMV exposure. The sequencing pipeline was judged likely to have produced a cluster of highly shared sequence variants as a technical artifact. A later analysis found that TCR association rates varied across HLA loci, with DRB1 alleles showing the most associated TCRs and HLA-C alleles the fewest. In an earlier analysis of about 600 of the donors, most TCR beta V segments appeared in productive rearrangements about 90% or about 30% of the time, broadly matching IMGT annotations. Because HLA typing was missing for some donors at each locus, association tests included only the typed subset. Around 16 rarely observed V segments, including chromosome 9 orphons, were excluded from the earlier analysis of about 600 of the donors because counts were too low. In the study, 150 to 200 TCR beta chains were listed as associated with cytomegalovirus. A later analysis reported that several top co-occurrence clusters appeared linked to parvovirus B19, influenza, CMV and Epstein-Barr virus. The only immune exposure information available for the cohort was CMV serostatus. Strong co-occurrence of HLA alleles, especially DR and DQ, made assigning TCR associations to individual alleles difficult. An association between a missense DCLRE1C variant and V-gene and J-gene trimming of TCR beta chains was found in a later genetic analysis and replicated in an independent cohort. Linkage disequilibrium might explain the correlated functional status among segregating V segments, but an unknown experimental factor could not be excluded. Some IMGT-functional V segments, including TRBV6-2 and TRBV6-3, could not be distinguished by the 87-base-pair reads and were therefore excluded. This cohort had only TCR beta chains sequenced, and the lack of alpha or paired-chain data limited which features could be detected. A later analysis associated 16,951 TCR beta sequences with specific HLA alleles at a false discovery rate of 0.05. While some public TCRs were present in many individuals, most TCR sequences turned up only very rarely across donors. A later genetic analysis reported fewer N-insertions in productive TCRs among donors in an Asian-associated ancestry cluster than the roughly 700-donor mean. In vitro tests confirmed that a few of the cytomegalovirus-associated TCR beta chains recognize cytomegalovirus antigens. Cytomegalovirus status was reported to be diagnosed by the classifier with high specificity and sensitivity in both the original and validation cohorts. A further reported finding was that TCR beta sequences accurately predicted the HLA-A and HLA-B alleles for most subjects in the first cohort.

Library generation was performed with the immunoSEQ multiplex PCR assay. A mixture of 60 forward primers for TCR Vbeta segments and 13 reverse primers for TCR Jbeta segments was used in the multiplex PCR. The CDR3 region of rearranged TCR beta genes was amplified from genomic DNA by a multiplex PCR assay. The amplified TCR beta libraries were sequenced on the Illumina HiSeq System as 87-base-pair reads. The study's own analysis went as follows. In a later analysis, 70 million to 95 million unique TCR beta chains were counted across the approximately 670 repertoires, and roughly 11 million of these chains were shared by at least two donors. Raw reads were error-corrected and collapsed into unique sequences with a nearest-neighbor algorithm that merged closely related sequences to remove PCR and sequencing errors. V, D and J gene segments were assigned by aligning CDR3 sequences to IMGT reference sequences. Each retained sequence needed at least a six-nucleotide match to both a V gene segment and a J gene segment. A rearrangement was called productive if the CDR3 had no stop codons and remained in frame with V and J, and every other rearrangement was called non-productive. CDR3 was defined according to IMGT convention as the region running from the second conserved V-encoded cysteine to the conserved J-encoded phenylalanine. In an earlier analysis of approximately 500 of the donors, sequences lacking an unambiguous match to a single V gene segment were excluded. An earlier analysis of fewer than 750 of the donors classified V segments as functional when productive rearrangements were above 56.7% and as segregating when the standard deviation between donors was above 5%. To diagnose cytomegalovirus status from the catalog of TCR beta chain sequences, a statistical classification framework was built. In a later analysis, V and J genes were assigned by comparing TCR nucleotide sequences against IMGT/GENE-DB human TR gene sequences. In a later analysis, CDR3 sequences and most-parsimonious VDJ recombination scenarios were assigned using the TCRdist pipeline. In a later analysis, each TCR beta chain was defined by its CDR3 amino acid sequence together with its V-gene family, and reads without a unique V-gene family were excluded. To address suspected cross-contamination and a sequencing artifact, a later analysis removed approximately 590 highly shared, low-generation-probability nucleotide sequences. In a later analysis, a clonal expansion index was calculated for each public chain from normalized within-repertoire ranks of inferred template counts. A later analysis computed generation probabilities with a VDJ recombination model fitted to out-of-frame rearrangements, and checked the results against IGoR. Hypergeometric tests were used in a later analysis to score TCR-TCR, TCR-HLA and TCR-CMV co-occurrence, with a repertoire-size bias correction applied to the TCR pairs. To estimate false discovery rates, a later analysis permuted the HLA or CMV assignments 20 times. In a later analysis, co-occurring TCRs were grouped using DBSCAN, with TCRdist sequence similarity added in when clustering inside HLA-allele-positive subsets. Repertoires with fewer than 30,000 or more than 120,000 public chains were left out of co-occurrence clustering, as were about 5 repertoires with anomalous nucleotide sharing. TCRdb provides this immuneACCESS table in a form limited to in-frame rearrangements. Some clones are lacking; in checked studies, under half of them reflect an unresolved V gene, and why the rest are absent is not known. V and J calls and clone size follow that table, whereas D and trimming were derived from the DNA. Here the sample has around 140,000 clones; roughly 80% occur a single time. About 1% of the sample rests with the top ten.

V is cut back by 6 bases and J by 6 bases, with 11 bases in the junction unmatched. Including cysteine and phenylalanine, the CDR3 has 15 amino acids. The entry retains the CDR3 DNA only, 45 bases that are in frame from base 1. As encoded in the germline V gene (reference sequence), CDR1 is SEHNR while CDR2 is FQNEAQ. This clonotype was obtained from a woman in her sixties in good health and CMV-seronegative. The sequence links TRBV7-9 to TRBJ1-2; 9 bases in between match TRBD1. Sequencing used PBMCs. The CDR3 sequence is CASSHPGTGTDGYTF. DNA sequence: TGTGCCAGCAGTCATCCCGGGACAGGGACTGATGGCTACACCTTC.